This T cell receptor (beta chain) came from a study of cytomegalovirus exposure and HLA in healthy donors. With 60 Vbeta and 13 Jbeta primers, the PCR was carried out. The method was immunoSEQ multiplex PCR; TCRdb's version includes in-frame clones alone and lacks a portion of them. Here the sample spans 150,000 to 200,000 clones, around 80% being singletons. Germline V gives CDR1 LNHNV, CDR2 YYDKDF (reference sequence). Trimming took off 3 bases at V and 2 bases at J, with 7 bases between the two ends. This CDR3 is built from 13 residues. The receptor's source is a woman in her 40s in good health and CMV-seropositive. The chain recombines TRBV15 with TRBJ1-2; D gene unclear. Sequencing used PBMCs. CDR3: CATSSPQNYGYTF. CDR3 nucleotide sequence: TGTGCCACCAGCAGCCCACAGAACTATGGCTACACCTTC.